The 15 T cell receptor beta chains below were found in one sample sequenced in a study of neurological immune-mediated disorders. TCRdb ran MiXCR on the 5' RACE reads and lists one entry per CDR3 protein. The table includes some 16,000 distinct CDR3 sequences, around 9.7% detected once. The sample taken for sequencing was CD8+ T cells from blood. The receptors originated from a man aged 50-60 years in good health.

This clonotype was seen many times. The chain is built from TRBV24-1 and TRBJ2-7, with a weak D call TRBD1 (5 bases). Per germline, CDR1 KGHDR and CDR2 SFDVKD. Deletions cut 1 base from V and 6 bases from J, with 6 bases between. The CDR3 contains 12 residues. The CDR3, as DNA: TGTGCCACCAGTGATTTAAGGGGCGAGCAGTACTTC. This codes for CATSDLRGEQYF.

This clonotype was recorded at least ten times. This chain connects TRBV6-2 or TRBV6-3 to TRBJ2-1; D may be TRBD1 (6 bases). V was shortened by 10 bases and J by 2 bases, with 30 bases between the two germline ends. From germline, CDR1 is MNHEY and CDR2 SVGEGT. This CDR3 has 19 residues. Here the CDR3 reads CAIRLGPGHPKGPYNEQFF. CDR3 DNA sequence: TGTGCCATCCGTTTGGGCCCGGGACACCCTAAGGGCCCCTACAATGAGCAGTTCTTC.

This clonotype was detected only a few times. The chain recombines TRBV5-6 with TRBJ2-7; D may be TRBD1 (5 bases). The CDR3 extends over 13 amino acids. V lost 3 bases and J 4 bases, leaving 11 bases between the germline ends. CDR1 is SGHDT and CDR2 is YYEEEE in the germline V gene. Here the CDR3 DNA reads TGTGCCAGCAGCTCCGGACAAATATACGAGCAGTACTTC. It is translated as CASSSGQIYEQYF.

The rearrangement joins TRBV7-6 to TRBJ1-5; D call uncertain. Trimming took off 6 bases at V and 4 bases at J, with 10 bases between the two ends. Germline V gene data show CDR1 as SGHVS and CDR2 as FNYEAQ. The CDR3 is 13 amino acids. The CDR3 sequence is CASSKGTNQPQHF. CDR3 in DNA: TGTGCCAGCAGTAAGGGCACGAATCAGCCCCAGCATTTT.

This clonotype appeared many times. V and J are TRBV4-1 and TRBJ2-7; perhaps TRBD2 as D (5 bases). The ends were cut back, 3 bases at V and 5 bases at J, with 8 bases in the middle. Germline assignment: CDR1 MGHRA and CDR2 YSYEKL. This CDR3 region has 12 residues. The CDR3 bases are TGCGCCAGCAGCCAGGACGGGGACGAGCAGTACTTC. Translating gives CASSQDGDEQYF.

This chain connects TRBV27 to TRBJ2-7, with a possible D match to TRBD1 (5 bases). The germline V gene has CDR1 MNHEY and CDR2 SMNVEV (reference sequence). Trimming took 1 base from V and 2 from J, leaving 9 bases between them. This CDR3 has 14 amino acids. The CDR3 loop reads CASSLFPGTYEQYF. In DNA form, the CDR3 reads TGTGCCAGCAGTTTATTCCCAGGGACCTACGAGCAGTACTTC.

In its sample, this clonotype was seen many times. The chain uses TRBV20-1 and TRBJ2-3; D perhaps matches TRBD2 (6 bases). The CDR3 contains 18 residues. CDR1 is DFQATT, CDR2 SNEGSKA, per germline (reference sequence). Trimming pared 1 base from V and 1 base from J, leaving 21 bases between. CDR3 DNA sequence: TGCAGTGCTAGAGGTCTATGGCGGGACTCGGGGGGCACAGATACGCAGTATTTT. Amino acids: CSARGLWRDSGGTDTQYF.

V gene TRBV19 combines with J gene TRBJ2-3; TRBD1 matches at 8 bases. Germline CDR1 and CDR2: LNHDA and SQIVND (reference sequence). V gave up 8 bases and J gave up 2 bases; unmatched junction bases: 6. The CDR3 consists of 14 residues. The CDR3 loop is CASRTGLATDTQYF. The CDR3 bases are TGTGCCAGTCGGACAGGGCTGGCCACAGATACGCAGTATTTT. The full variable domain, completed using reference TRBV19 and TRBJ2-3, is DGGITQSPKYLFRKEGQNVTLSCEQNLNHDAMYWYRQDPGQGLRLIYYSQIVNDFQKGDIAEGYSVSREKKESFPLTVTSAQKNPTAFYLCASRTGLATDTQYFGPGTRLTVL.

This clonotype was recorded at least ten times. CDR3 amino acids: CASSPLEEAGVHEQYF. As DNA, the CDR3 is TGTGCCAGCTCACCACTAGAGGAAGCAGGAGTCCACGAGCAGTACTTC. This sequence joins TRBV18 and TRBJ2-7, with no clear D. Deletions cut 1 base from V and 5 bases from J, with 18 bases between. CDR1 is KGHSH, CDR2 LQKENI, per germline. This CDR3 is built from 16 residues.

In its sample, this clonotype was seen many times. The gene calls are TRBV18 and TRBJ2-1, with D perhaps matching TRBD1 or TRBD2 (6 bases each). There are 15 residues in the CDR3. The V end lost 4 bases, the J end lost 8 bases, and 18 bases lay between the germline ends. CDR1 and CDR2 (germline): KGHSH, LQKENI. CDR3 loop: CASSHTSFPGDEQFF. CDR3 coding DNA: TGTGCCAGCTCACATACTAGCTTTCCAGGGGATGAGCAGTTCTTC.

Sample share makes this clonotype medium-sized (0.01 to 0.1%). The J gene is TRBJ2-7, the V gene TRBV20-1, with 10 bases that match TRBD2. The CDR3 has 14 amino acids. CDR1 is DFQATT and CDR2 is SNEGSKA in the germline V gene (reference sequence). J lost 3 bases, V lost 1 base, and 3 bases had no gene match. The CDR3 coding sequence is TGCAGTGCTAGAGCCGGGACTAGCGACTACGAGCAGTACTTC. Protein sequence: CSARAGTSDYEQYF.

There are many counts of this clonotype. V usage is TRBV28 and J usage is TRBJ2-1, with D perhaps matching TRBD2 (6 bases). V lost 7 bases and J lost 3, with 16 bases in between. CDR3 size: 15 residues. From germline, CDR1 is MDHEN and CDR2 SYDVKM. CDR3 protein: CASTMEGPGYNEQFF. The CDR3 DNA reads TGTGCCAGCACTATGGAGGGCCCTGGCTACAATGAGCAGTTCTTC.

This clonotype came up a few times. J is TRBJ1-4 and V is TRBV4-1; TRBD1 aligns across 9 bases. The CDR3 spans 15 residues. CDR1 and CDR2 from the germline V gene are MGHRA and YSYEKL. V shed 0 bases, J shed 8 bases, and the junction held 4 bases outside the gene matches. DNA of the CDR3: TGCGCCAGCAGCCAAGATCCGGGGACAGGGGAAAAACTGTTTTTT. Residues: CASSQDPGTGEKLFF.

Sample share makes this clonotype medium-sized. This chain links TRBV29-1 with TRBJ2-7, with D perhaps TRBD1 or TRBD2 (5 bases each). The CDR3 consists of 13 residues. With 4 bases removed from V and 2 bases from J, the gap between germline ends came to 12 bases. The germline V gene has CDR1 SQVTM and CDR2 ANQGSEA. The chain's CDR3 is CSVVEGEPYEQYF. The CDR3 region has the DNA TGCAGCGTTGTGGAAGGGGAGCCCTACGAGCAGTACTTC.

This clonotype was detected ten times or more. V is TRBV11-2 and J is TRBJ2-7; 9 nucleotides line up with TRBD1. CDR3 length: 15 residues. V shed 2 bases and J 4 bases; nucleotides not matched to a gene: 6. Germline loops: CDR1 SGHAT, CDR2 FQNNGV. The DNA for the CDR3 is TGTGCCAGCAGCTTACTGGGACAGGGAATTTACGAGCAGTACTTC. This translates into CASSLLGQGIYEQYF.